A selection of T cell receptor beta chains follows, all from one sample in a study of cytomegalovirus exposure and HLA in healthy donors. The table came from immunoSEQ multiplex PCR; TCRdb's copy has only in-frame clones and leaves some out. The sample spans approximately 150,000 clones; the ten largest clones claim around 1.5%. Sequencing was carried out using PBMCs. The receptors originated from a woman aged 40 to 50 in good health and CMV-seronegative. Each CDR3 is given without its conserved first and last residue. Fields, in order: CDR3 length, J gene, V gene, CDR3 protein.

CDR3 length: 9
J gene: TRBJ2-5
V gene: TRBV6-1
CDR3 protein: ASSEGRNQY

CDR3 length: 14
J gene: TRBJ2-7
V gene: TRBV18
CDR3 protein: ASAKDEGLESYEQY

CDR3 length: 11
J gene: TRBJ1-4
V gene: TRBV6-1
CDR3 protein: ASSRDNNEKLF

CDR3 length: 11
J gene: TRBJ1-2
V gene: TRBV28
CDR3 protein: ASTRTGDYGYT

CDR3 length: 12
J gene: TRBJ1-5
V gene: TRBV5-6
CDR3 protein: ASSLRGSNQPQH

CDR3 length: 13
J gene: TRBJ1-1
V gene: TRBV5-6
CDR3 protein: ASSRTGQGRTEAF

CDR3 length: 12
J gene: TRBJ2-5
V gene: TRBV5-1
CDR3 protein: ASSFGRGGETQY

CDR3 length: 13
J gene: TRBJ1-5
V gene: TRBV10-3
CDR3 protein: AISGTGYSNQPQH

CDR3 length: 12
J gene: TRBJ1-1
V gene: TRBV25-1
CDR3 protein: ASSVSGTGGQAF

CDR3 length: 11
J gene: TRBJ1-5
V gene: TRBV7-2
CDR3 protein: ASSNRGNQPQH

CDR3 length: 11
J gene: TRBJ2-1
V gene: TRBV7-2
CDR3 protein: ASSPSREGEQF

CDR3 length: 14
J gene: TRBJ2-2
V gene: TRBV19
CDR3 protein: ATDSGIASNTGELF

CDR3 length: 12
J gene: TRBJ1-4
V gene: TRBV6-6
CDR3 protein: ASTPGGGPEKLF

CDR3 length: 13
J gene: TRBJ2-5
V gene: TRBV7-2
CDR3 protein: ASSERQGAWETQY

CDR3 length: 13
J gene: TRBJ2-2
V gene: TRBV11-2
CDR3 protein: ASSSGTAGTGELF

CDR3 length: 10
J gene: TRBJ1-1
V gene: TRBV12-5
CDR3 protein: ASGLNKLEAF

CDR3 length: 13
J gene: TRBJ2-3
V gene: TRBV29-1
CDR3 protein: SVSGLAGGTDTQY

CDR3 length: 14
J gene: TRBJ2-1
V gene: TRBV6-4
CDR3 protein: ASSDSSSGGPDEQF

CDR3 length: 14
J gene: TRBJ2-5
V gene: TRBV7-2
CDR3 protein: ASSLGTSGGGETQY

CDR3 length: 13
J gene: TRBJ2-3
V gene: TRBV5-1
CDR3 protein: ASSPGGAGTDTQY

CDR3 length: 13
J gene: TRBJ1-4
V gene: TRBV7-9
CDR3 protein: ASSFGQGTGEKLF

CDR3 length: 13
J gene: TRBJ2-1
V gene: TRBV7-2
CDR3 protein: ASSPARGVNNEQF

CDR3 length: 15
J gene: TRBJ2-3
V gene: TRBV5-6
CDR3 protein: ASSLAKWRGGSDTQY

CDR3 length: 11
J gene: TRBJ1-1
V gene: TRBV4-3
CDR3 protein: ASSQLTEREAF

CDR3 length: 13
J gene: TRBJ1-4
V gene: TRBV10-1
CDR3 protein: ASSTGGTRDEKLF

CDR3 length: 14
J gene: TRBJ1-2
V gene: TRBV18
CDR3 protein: ASSSAGGGASYGYT

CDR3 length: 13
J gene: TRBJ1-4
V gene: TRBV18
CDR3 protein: ASSPDGQTGEKLF

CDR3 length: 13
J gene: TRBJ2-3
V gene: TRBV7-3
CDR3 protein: ASSLRGARTDTQY

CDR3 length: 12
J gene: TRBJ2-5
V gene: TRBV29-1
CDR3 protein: SVGRRGGEETQY

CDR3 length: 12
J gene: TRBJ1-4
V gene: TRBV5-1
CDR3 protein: ASSLGGSGGKLF

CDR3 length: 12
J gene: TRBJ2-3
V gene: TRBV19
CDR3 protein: ASSIRGNTDTQY

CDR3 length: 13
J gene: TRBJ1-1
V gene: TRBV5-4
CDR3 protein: ASSPFTGSGTEAF

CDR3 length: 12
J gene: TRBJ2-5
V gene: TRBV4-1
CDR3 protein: ASSHLQGQETQY

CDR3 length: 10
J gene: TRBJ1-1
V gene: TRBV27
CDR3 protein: ASSYRMGEAF

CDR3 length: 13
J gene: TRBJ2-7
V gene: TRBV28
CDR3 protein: ASSRAGTVFYEQY

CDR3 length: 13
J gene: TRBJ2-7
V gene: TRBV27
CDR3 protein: ASSLGLDIPYEQY

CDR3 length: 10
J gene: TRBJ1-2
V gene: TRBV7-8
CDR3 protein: ASRAGGYGYT

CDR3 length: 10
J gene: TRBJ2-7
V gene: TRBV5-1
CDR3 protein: ASRSDRDEQY

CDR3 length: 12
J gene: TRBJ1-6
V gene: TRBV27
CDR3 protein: ASSRDSYNSPLH

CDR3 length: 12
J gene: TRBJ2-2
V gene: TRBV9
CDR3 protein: ASSVDSYTGELF

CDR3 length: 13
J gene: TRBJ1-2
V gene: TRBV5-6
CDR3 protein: ASSFSRGIDYGYT

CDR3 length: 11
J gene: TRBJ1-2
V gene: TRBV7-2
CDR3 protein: ASSLVSVYGYT

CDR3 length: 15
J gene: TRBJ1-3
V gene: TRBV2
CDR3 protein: ASSGGEDTYSGNTIY

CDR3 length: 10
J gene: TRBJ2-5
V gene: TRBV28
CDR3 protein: ASSPGRETQY

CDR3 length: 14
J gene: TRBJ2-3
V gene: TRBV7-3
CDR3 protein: ASSLTGGAPRDTQY

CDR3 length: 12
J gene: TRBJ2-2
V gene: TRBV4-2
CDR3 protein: ASSAQGITGELF

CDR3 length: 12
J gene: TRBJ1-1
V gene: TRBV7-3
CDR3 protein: ASSPGSMNTEAF

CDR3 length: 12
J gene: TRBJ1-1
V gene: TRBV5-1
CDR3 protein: ASSLAGSNTEAF

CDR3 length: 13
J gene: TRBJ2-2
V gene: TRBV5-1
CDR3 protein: ASTLQAGLTGELF

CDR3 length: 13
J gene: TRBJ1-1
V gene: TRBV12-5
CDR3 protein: ASGIEGQGRVEAF

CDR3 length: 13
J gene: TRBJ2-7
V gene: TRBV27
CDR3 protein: ASSPTGTGEHEQY

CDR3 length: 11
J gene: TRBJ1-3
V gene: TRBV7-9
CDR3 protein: ASSLVQGNTIY

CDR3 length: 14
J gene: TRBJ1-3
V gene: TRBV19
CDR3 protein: ASSLLTGSIGNTIY